The text below deals with one T cell receptor (beta chain). Its target is unknown. The data were obtained in a study of OX40 agonist ivuxolimab in advanced cancers. Points from the study as a whole: Averaged across samples, CD8+ T cells carried more expanded clones than CD4+ did.

V lost 2 bases and J 6 bases, leaving 13 bases between the germline ends. The CDR3 is made up of 14 amino acids. CDR1 and CDR2 (germline): SGHTA, FQGNSA. TCRdb's copy holds only in-frame clones and misses some; the assay was immunoSEQ multiplex PCR. The profile shows about 80,000 clones, roughly 81% of them singletons. This chain connects TRBV7-2 to TRBJ1-1; TRBD1 might be the D (5 bases). The source is an adult with an advanced solid tumor such as melanoma, head and neck, liver or kidney cancer. The source material was CD4+ or CD8+ T cells sorted from blood, sampled in a trial of the OX40 agonist ivuxolimab. CDR3: CASSLTQGYSEAFF. The CDR3 region has the DNA TGTGCCAGCAGCTTAACCCAGGGTTATTCTGAAGCTTTCTTT. Based on the CDR3 plus reference TRBV7-2 and TRBJ1-1, the full variable domain is GAGVSQSPSNKVTEKGKDVELRCDPISGHTALYWYRQSLGQGLEFLIYFQGNSAPDKSGLPSDRFSAERTGGSVSTLTIQRTQQEDSAVYLCASSLTQGYSEAFFGQGTRLTVV.